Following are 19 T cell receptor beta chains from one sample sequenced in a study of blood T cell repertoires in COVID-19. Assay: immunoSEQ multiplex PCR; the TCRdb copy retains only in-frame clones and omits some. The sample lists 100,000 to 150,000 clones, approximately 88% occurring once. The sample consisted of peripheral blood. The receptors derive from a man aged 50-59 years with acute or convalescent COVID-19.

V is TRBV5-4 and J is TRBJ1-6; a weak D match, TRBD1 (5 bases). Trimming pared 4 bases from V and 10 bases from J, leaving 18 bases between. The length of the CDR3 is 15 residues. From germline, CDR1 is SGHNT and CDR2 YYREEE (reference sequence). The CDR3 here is CASSPAGTPSSPLHF. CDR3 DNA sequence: TGTGCCAGCAGCCCTGCCGGGACTCCGAGCTCACCCCTCCACTTT.

For the CDR3, the DNA is TGTGCCAGCGCCCCCTCGGGACTTGAAGCTTTCTTT. This codes for CASAPSGLEAFF. The chain carries TRBV6-5 and TRBJ1-1, with D possibly TRBD1 on 5 matching bases. CDR1 and CDR2 (germline): MNHEY, SVGAGI. Trimming left V 8 bases short and J 7 bases short, with 14 bases between. The CDR3 spans 12 residues.

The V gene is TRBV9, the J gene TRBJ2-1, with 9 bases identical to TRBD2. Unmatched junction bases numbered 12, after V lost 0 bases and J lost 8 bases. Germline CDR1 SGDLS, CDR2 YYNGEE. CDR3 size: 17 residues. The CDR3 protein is CASSVDQWAGGPDEQFF. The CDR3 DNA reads TGTGCCAGCAGCGTAGATCAGTGGGCGGGAGGGCCGGATGAGCAGTTCTTC.

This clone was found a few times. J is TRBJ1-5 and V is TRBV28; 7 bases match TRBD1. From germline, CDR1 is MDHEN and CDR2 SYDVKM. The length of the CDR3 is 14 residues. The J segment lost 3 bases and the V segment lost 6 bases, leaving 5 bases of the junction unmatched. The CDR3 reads CASRGGGPNQPQHF. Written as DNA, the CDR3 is TGTGCCAGCAGAGGGGGCGGACCCAATCAGCCCCAGCATTTT.

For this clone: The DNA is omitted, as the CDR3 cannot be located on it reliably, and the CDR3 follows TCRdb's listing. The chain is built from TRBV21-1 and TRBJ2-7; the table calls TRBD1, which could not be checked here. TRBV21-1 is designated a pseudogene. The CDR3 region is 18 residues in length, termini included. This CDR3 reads CASSKALVAGGSSYEQYF.

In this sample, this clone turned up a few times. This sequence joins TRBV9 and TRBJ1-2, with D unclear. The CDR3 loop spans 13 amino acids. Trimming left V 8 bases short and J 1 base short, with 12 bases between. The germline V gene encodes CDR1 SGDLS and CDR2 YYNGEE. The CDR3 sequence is CASSVEDNYGYTF. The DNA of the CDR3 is TGTGCCAGTAGTGTGGAGGATAACTATGGCTACACCTTC.

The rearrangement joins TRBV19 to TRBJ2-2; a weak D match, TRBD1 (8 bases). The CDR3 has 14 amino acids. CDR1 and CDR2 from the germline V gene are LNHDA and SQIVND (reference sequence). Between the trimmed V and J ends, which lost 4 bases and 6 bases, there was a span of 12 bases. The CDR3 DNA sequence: TGTGCCAGTAGTACACAGGGGGGGTCCGGGGAGCTGTTTTTT. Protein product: CASSTQGGSGELFF.

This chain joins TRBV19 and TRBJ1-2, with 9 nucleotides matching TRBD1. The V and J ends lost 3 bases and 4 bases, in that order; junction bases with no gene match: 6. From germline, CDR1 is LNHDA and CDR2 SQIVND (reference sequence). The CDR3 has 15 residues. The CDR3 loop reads CASSIGQGSFYGYTF. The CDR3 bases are TGTGCCAGTAGTATCGGACAGGGGTCCTTCTATGGCTACACCTTC. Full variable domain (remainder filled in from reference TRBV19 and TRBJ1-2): DGGITQSPKYLFRKEGQNVTLSCEQNLNHDAMYWYRQDPGQGLRLIYYSQIVNDFQKGDIAEGYSVSREKKESFPLTVTSAQKNPTAFYLCASSIGQGSFYGYTFGSGTRLTVV.

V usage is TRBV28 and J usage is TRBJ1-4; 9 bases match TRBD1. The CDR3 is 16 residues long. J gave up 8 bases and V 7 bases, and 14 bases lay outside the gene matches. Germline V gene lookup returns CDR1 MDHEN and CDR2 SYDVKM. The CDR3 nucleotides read TGTGCCAGCACCACCTCAAGCAGACAGGGGGGGGAAAAACTGTTTTTT. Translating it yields CASTTSSRQGGEKLFF.

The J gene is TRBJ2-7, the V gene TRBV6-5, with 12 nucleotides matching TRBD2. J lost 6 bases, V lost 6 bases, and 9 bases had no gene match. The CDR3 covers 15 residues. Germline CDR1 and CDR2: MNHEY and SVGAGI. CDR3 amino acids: CASSRPLAGGREQYF. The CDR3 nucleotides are TGTGCCAGCAGCCGACCACTAGCGGGAGGTCGCGAGCAGTACTTC.

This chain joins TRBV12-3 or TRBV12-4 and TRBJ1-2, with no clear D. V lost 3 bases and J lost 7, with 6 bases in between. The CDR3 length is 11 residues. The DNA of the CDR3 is TGTGCCAGCAGTTTTACGGTTGGCTACACCTTC. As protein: CASSFTVGYTF.

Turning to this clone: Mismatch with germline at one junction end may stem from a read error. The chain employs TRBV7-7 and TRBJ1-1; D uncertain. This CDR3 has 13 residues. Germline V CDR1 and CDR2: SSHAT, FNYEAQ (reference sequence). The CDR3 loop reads CASSLGQNTEAFF. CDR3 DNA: TGTGCTAGCAGCTTAGGGCAGAACACTGAAGCTTTCTTT. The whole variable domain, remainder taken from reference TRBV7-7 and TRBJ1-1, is GAGVSQSPRYKVTKRGQDVTLRCDPISSHATLYWYQQALGQGPEFLTYFNYEAQPDKSGLPSDRFSAERPEGSISTLTIQRTEQRDSAMYRCASSLGQNTEAFFGQGTRLTVV.

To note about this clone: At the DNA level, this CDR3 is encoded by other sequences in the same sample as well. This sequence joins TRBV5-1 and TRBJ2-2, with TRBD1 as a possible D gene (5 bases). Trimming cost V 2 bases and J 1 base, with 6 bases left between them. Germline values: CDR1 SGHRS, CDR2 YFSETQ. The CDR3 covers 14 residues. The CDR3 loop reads CASSLDRNTGELFF. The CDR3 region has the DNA TGCGCCAGCAGCTTAGACAGGAACACCGGGGAGCTGTTTTTT.

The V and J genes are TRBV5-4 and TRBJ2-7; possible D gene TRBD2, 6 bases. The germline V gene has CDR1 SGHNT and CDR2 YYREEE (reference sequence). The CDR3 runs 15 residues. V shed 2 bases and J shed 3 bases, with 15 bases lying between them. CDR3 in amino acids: CASSLSGGIGYEQYF. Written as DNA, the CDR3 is TGTGCCAGCAGCTTATCGGGCGGGATAGGCTACGAGCAGTACTTC.

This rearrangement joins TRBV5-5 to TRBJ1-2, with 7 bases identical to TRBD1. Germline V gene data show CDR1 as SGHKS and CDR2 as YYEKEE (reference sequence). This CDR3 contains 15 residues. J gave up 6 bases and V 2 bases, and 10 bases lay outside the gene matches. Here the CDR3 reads CASSLLTGNIHGYTF. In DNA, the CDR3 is TGTGCCAGCAGCTTATTGACAGGGAACATCCATGGCTACACCTTC.

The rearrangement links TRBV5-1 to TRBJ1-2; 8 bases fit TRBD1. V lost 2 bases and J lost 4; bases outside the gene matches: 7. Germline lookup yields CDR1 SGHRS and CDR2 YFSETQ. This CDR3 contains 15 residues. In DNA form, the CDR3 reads TGCGCCAGCAGCTTCGGGACAGGCATTAGCTATGGCTACACCTTC. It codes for CASSFGTGISYGYTF.

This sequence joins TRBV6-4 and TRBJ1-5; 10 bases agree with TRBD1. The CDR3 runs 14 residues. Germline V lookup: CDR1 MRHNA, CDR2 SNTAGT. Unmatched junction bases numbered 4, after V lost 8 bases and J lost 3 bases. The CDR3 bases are TGTGCCAGCGGGGACAGGGGAATCAATCAGCCCCAGCATTTT. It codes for CASGDRGINQPQHF.

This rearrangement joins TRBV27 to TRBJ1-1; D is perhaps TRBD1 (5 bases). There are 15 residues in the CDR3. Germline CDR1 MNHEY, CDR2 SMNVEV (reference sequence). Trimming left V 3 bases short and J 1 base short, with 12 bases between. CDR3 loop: CASSFWGARNTEAFF. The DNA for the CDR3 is TGTGCCAGCAGTTTCTGGGGCGCCCGGAACACTGAAGCTTTCTTT.

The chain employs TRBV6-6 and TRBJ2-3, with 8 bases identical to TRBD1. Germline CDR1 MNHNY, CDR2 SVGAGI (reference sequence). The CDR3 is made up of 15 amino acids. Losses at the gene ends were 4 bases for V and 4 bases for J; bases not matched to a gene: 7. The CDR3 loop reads CASSLQGVSADTQYF. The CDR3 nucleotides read TGTGCCAGCAGTTTACAGGGGGTGAGCGCAGATACGCAGTATTTT.